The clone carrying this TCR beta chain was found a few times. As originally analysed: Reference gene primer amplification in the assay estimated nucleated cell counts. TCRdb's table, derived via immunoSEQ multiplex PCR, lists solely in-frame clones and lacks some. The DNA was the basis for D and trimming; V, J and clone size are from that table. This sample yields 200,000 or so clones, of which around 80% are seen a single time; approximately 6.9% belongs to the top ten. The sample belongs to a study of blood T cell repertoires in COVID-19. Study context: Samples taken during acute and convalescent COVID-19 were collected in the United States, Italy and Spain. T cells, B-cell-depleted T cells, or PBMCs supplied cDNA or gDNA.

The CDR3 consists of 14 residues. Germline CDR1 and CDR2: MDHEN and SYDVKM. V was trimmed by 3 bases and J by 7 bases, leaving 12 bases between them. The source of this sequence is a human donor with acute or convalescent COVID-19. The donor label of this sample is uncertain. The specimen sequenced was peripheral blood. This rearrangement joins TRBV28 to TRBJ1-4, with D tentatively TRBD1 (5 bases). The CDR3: CASSFGGASEKLFF. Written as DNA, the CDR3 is TGTGCCAGCAGTTTTGGAGGGGCCAGTGAAAAACTGTTTTTT.